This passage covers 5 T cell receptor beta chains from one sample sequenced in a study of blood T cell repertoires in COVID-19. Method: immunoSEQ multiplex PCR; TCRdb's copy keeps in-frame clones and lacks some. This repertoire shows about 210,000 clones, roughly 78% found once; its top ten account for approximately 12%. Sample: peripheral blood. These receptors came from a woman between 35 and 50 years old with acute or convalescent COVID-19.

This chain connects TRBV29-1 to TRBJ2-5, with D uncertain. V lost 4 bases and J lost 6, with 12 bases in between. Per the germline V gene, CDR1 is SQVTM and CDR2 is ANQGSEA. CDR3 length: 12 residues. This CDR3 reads CSVGENMQTQYF. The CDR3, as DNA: TGCAGCGTTGGTGAGAATATGCAGACCCAGTACTTC.

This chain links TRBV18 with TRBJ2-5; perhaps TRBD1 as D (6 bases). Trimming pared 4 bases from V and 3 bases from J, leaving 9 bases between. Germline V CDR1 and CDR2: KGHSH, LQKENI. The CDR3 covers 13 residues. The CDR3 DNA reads TGTGCCAGCTCACAGGACAGCAAAGAGACCCAGTACTTC. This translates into CASSQDSKETQYF.

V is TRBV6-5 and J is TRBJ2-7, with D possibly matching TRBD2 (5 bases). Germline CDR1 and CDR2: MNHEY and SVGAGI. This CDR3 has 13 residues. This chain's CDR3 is CSISTSSAYEQYF. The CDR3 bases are TGTTCCATCTCTACTAGTTCCGCCTACGAGCAGTACTTC.

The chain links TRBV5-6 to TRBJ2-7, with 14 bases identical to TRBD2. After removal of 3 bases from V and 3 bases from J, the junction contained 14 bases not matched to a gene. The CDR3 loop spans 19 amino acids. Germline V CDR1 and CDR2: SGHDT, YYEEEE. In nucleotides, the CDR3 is TGTGCCAGCAGCTCACCCTCGGGGACTAGCGGGAGTCCGCTCTACGAGCAGTACTTC. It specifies CASSSPSGTSGSPLYEQYF.

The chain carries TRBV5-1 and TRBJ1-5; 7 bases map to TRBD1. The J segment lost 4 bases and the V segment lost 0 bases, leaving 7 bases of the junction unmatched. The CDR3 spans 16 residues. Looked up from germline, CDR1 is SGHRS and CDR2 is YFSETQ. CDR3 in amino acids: CASSLAAARGNQPQHF. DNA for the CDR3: TGCGCCAGCAGCTTGGCCGCGGCCAGGGGGAATCAGCCCCAGCATTTT.